These 13 T cell receptor beta chains were all obtained from the same sample, sequenced in a study of T cell responses to AZD1222 COVID-19 vaccine. The protocol was immunoSEQ multiplex PCR, while the TCRdb copy is restricted to in-frame clones and leaves out a portion. The sample yields roughly 30,000 clones, about 84% seen once. Sequencing used peripheral blood, obtained 28 days after the second AZD1222 dose. These receptors all come from an adult who received the AZD1222 COVID-19 vaccine.

This chain connects TRBV19 to TRBJ2-6, with TRBD2 as a possible D gene (5 bases). The germline V gene has CDR1 LNHDA and CDR2 SQIVND (reference sequence). Trimming cost V 5 bases and J 4 bases, with 12 bases left between them. This CDR3 contains 15 residues. The CDR3 nucleotides are TGTGCCAGTAGTCCAAAGGACTCCGGGGCCAACGTCCTGACTTTC. Residues: CASSPKDSGANVLTF.

The chain has TRBV7-2 and TRBJ1-1; no reliable D call. From germline, CDR1 is SGHTA and CDR2 FQGNSA. V was trimmed by 3 bases and J by 6 bases, leaving 8 bases between them. There are 12 residues in the CDR3. For the CDR3, the DNA is TGTGCCAGCAGCTTGGCGGCCGCTGAAGCTTTCTTT. Translating gives CASSLAAAEAFF.

V is TRBV13 and J is TRBJ1-4; a possible D gene is TRBD1 (5 bases). The V gene lost 5 bases and the J gene lost 3 bases, with 13 bases spanning the gap. The germline CDR1 and CDR2 sequences are PRHDT and FYEKMQ (reference sequence). This CDR3 spans 15 amino acids. The CDR3 is CASSPMGLPNEKLFF. The CDR3 coding sequence is TGTGCCAGCAGCCCCATGGGACTCCCTAATGAAAAACTGTTTTTT.

This clone has a handful of counts. The chain joins TRBV19 to TRBJ2-2, with a weak D call TRBD2 (5 bases). Germline V gene lookup returns CDR1 LNHDA and CDR2 SQIVND (reference sequence). The V and J ends lost 9 bases and 6 bases respectively, with 11 bases between them. The CDR3 has 12 residues. CDR3 loop: CASMPRAGELFF. Written as DNA, the CDR3 is TGTGCCAGCATGCCGCGGGCCGGGGAGCTGTTTTTT.

The chain links TRBV16 to TRBJ2-3; TRBD2 aligns across 11 bases. The CDR3 sequence is 17 residues long. Germline V gene data show CDR1 as KGHSY and CDR2 as FQNENV. Trimming took 3 bases from V and 4 from J; bases not matched to a gene: 9. In DNA, the CDR3 is TGTGCCAGCAGCCATAGCGGGAGGGCCGTTCGCGCAGATACGCAGTATTTT. Protein sequence: CASSHSGRAVRADTQYF.

The J gene is TRBJ1-4, the V gene TRBV3-1 (or the pseudogene TRBV3-2), with 10 bases aligning to TRBD1. V lost 4 bases, J lost 4 bases, and 6 bases stayed unmatched. Germline V gene lookup returns CDR1 LGHDT and CDR2 YNNKEL (reference sequence). The CDR3 spans 16 residues. In DNA form, the CDR3 reads TGTGCCAGCAGCCCCCGGGACAGGGGAGGTAATGAAAAACTGTTTTTT. Translation gives CASSPRDRGGNEKLFF.

The chain is built from TRBV24-1 and TRBJ1-2, with TRBD1 matching over 9 bases. There are 14 residues in the CDR3. Germline CDR1 KGHDR, CDR2 SFDVKD. Losses at the gene ends were 10 bases for V and 4 bases for J; bases not matched to a gene: 9. The CDR3 region is CATSPGQGLYGYTF. As DNA, the CDR3 is TGTGCCACGAGTCCGGGACAGGGCCTCTATGGCTACACCTTC.

In its sample, this clone was seen a few times. The gene calls are TRBV24-1 and TRBJ2-1; 13 bases are shared with TRBD2. Germline loops: CDR1 KGHDR, CDR2 SFDVKD. V lost 1 base, J lost 9 bases, and 2 bases stayed unmatched. The length of the CDR3 is 15 residues. As DNA, the CDR3 is TGTGCCACCAGTGATTTACTAGCGGGAGGGACTGAGCAGTTCTTC. Its protein product is CATSDLLAGGTEQFF.

The chain recombines TRBV10-2 with TRBJ2-1; 9 bases map to TRBD1. Unmatched junction bases numbered 6, after V lost 4 bases and J lost 2 bases. Germline CDR1 is WSHSY and CDR2 is SAAADI. The CDR3 has 16 residues. CDR3 protein: CASSVPGTGPYNEQFF. DNA of the CDR3: TGCGCCAGCAGTGTCCCCGGGACAGGGCCCTACAATGAGCAGTTCTTC.

The chain uses TRBV11-2 and TRBJ2-5; D ambiguous. Germline values: CDR1 SGHAT, CDR2 FQNNGV. The CDR3 has 16 residues. The V gene lost 1 base and the J gene lost 0 bases, with 12 bases spanning the gap. The CDR3 loop is CASSLGLRPDQETQYF. CDR3 coding DNA: TGTGCCAGCAGCTTAGGCTTACGGCCAGACCAAGAGACCCAGTACTTC.

This sequence joins TRBV11-3 and TRBJ1-6, with 7 bases identical to TRBD1. Germline V lookup: CDR1 SGHNT, CDR2 YENEEA. Unmatched junction bases numbered 5, after V lost 0 bases and J lost 0 bases. CDR3 length: 18 amino acids. CDR3 bases: TGTGCCAGCAGCTTAGATCCGGGACAGAGCTCCTATAATTCACCCCTCCACTTT. Its translation is CASSLDPGQSSYNSPLHF.

The rearrangement links TRBV7-2 to TRBJ2-1; D not resolved. CDR3 size: 12 residues. Looked up from germline, CDR1 is SGHTA and CDR2 is FQGNSA. Between the trimmed V and J ends, which lost 5 bases and 8 bases, there was a span of 10 bases. Here the CDR3 reads CASSVVVDEQFF. The DNA of the CDR3 is TGTGCCAGCAGCGTAGTAGTCGATGAGCAGTTCTTC.

The count of this clone is one. This chain uses TRBV25-1 with TRBJ1-2; no clear D gene. The CDR3 runs 16 residues. V lost 0 bases and J 2 bases, leaving 13 bases between the germline ends. Germline V gene sequence: CDR1 MGHDK, CDR2 SYGVNS. As DNA, the CDR3 is TGTGCCAGCAGTGAATATGGAAAGGGAATGAACTATGGCTACACCTTC. Translating it yields CASSEYGKGMNYGYTF.